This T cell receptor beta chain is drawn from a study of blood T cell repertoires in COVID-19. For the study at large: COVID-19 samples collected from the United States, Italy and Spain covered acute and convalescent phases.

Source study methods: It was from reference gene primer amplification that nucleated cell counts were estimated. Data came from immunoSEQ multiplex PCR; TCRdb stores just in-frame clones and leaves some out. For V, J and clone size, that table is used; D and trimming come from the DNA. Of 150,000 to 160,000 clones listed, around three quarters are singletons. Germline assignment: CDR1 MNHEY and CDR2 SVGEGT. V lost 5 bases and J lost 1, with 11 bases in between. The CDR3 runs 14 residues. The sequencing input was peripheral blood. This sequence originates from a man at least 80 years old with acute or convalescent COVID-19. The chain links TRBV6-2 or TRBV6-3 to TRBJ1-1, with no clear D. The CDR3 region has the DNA TGTGCCAGCAGTGCCCGGACTGCGAACACTGAAGCTTTCTTT. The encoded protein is CASSARTANTEAFF.